A single sample is the source of the 20 T cell receptor beta chains below, sequenced in a study of human T cells and chemical hapten exposure. Regarding time point: patch test 2, 6 weeks after DPC sensitization. The treatment denotes: therapeutic diphenylcyclopropenone sensitization with weekly scalp DPC. TCRdb re-derived calls from the RACE reads in MiXCR, one entry per CDR3 protein. The data contain about 96,000 distinct CDR3 sequences, around 9.3% of them seen just once; the ten biggest clones take up just over 2%. This specimen was whole blood, taken in connection with sensitization to the hapten diphenylcyclopropenone (DPC). The origin of the receptors is a woman between 40 and 50 years old with alopecia areata. Some clones in this sample may be carry-over from other donors' samples.

This clonotype was recorded at least ten times. The V gene is TRBV11-3, the J gene TRBJ2-3; weak D call: TRBD1 (6 bases). The germline V and J ends were trimmed by 5 bases and 0 bases, with 12 bases remaining between them. CDR1 SGHNT and CDR2 YENEEA come from the germline V gene. CDR3 length: 15 residues. The CDR3 sequence is CASSRGGRSTDTQYF. CDR3 sequence (DNA): TGTGCCAGCAGCCGAGGGGGACGGAGCACAGATACGCAGTATTTT.

This clonotype was detected a few times. V is TRBV4-1 and J is TRBJ1-2; 7 nucleotides line up with TRBD1. The V gene's germline CDR1 is MGHRA and CDR2 YSYEKL. This CDR3 is built from 15 residues. With V trimmed by 1 base and J by 6 bases, 8 bases remained unmatched. CDR3 loop: CASSQVTGELNGYTF. CDR3 nucleotides: TGCGCCAGCAGCCAAGTAACAGGGGAATTGAATGGCTACACCTTC.

This chain connects TRBV5-1 to TRBJ2-7, with D possibly matching TRBD2 (6 bases). The ends were cut back, 3 bases at V and 1 base at J, with 17 bases in the middle. The CDR3 has 16 residues. Germline lookup yields CDR1 SGHRS and CDR2 YFSETQ. The CDR3 region has the DNA TGCGCCAGCAGCTGGTCCCGGGACTCCCCTTCCTACGAGCAGTACTTC. Translating gives CASSWSRDSPSYEQYF.

The J gene is TRBJ1-2, the V gene TRBV21-1; the DNA was not compared with TRBD1, the D call given in the table. TRBV21-1 is a documented pseudogene. CDR3 length: 14 residues. The DNA of the CDR3 is TGTGCCAGCAGCAGGGGTCGTCCCCCTTATGGCTACACCTTC. Translated, it gives CASSRGRPPYGYTF.

The sample holds a few counts of this clonotype. V usage is TRBV27 and J usage is TRBJ2-5; 8 positions agree with TRBD2. V was pared by 3 bases and J by 4 bases, with 16 bases of the junction left unmatched. Germline V lookup: CDR1 MNHEY, CDR2 SMNVEV (reference sequence). The CDR3 extends over 18 amino acids. CDR3 sequence: CASSFRTPGGSGGETQYF. The DNA of the CDR3 is TGTGCCAGCAGTTTCCGCACCCCGGGGGGGAGCGGAGGAGAGACCCAGTACTTC.

This clonotype has more than one count but fewer than ten. The chain joins TRBV2 to TRBJ2-7; D is undetermined. This CDR3 region has 14 residues. V lost 5 bases and J 2 bases, leaving 13 bases between the germline ends. Germline CDR1 SNHLY, CDR2 FYNNEI. The CDR3 loop is CASSSDPGPYEQYF. CDR3 DNA sequence: TGTGCCAGCAGTTCCGACCCCGGGCCCTACGAGCAGTACTTC.

This clonotype was seen many times. The chain links TRBV4-3 to TRBJ1-2; possibly TRBD1 for D (6 bases). V was pared by 0 bases and J by 4 bases, with 15 bases between. The CDR3 contains 16 residues. CDR1 is LGHNA, CDR2 YSLEER, per germline. The CDR3 protein is CASSQEGGGQSYGYTF. In nucleotides, the CDR3 is TGCGCCAGCAGCCAAGAGGGTGGGGGGCAAAGCTATGGCTACACCTTC.

The chain links TRBV20-1 to TRBJ2-7; D may be TRBD1 (6 bases). CDR1 is DFQATT and CDR2 is SNEGSKA in the germline V gene (reference sequence). The germline V and J ends were trimmed by 4 bases and 2 bases, with 9 bases remaining between them. This CDR3 is built from 12 residues. CDR3 region: CSATRDTYEQYF. For the CDR3, the DNA is TGCAGTGCTACCAGGGACACCTACGAGCAGTACTTC.

This clonotype showed up many times. This rearrangement joins TRBV18 to TRBJ2-1; TRBD2 might be the D (6 bases). CDR1 KGHSH and CDR2 LQKENI come from the germline V gene. The CDR3 has 15 residues. V was clipped by 0 bases and J by 5 bases, with 11 bases between them. The CDR3 loop is CASSPPGTHHNEQFF. DNA of the CDR3: TGTGCCAGCTCACCACCCGGGACTCACCACAATGAGCAGTTCTTC.

The count of this clonotype is one. The chain couples TRBV27 to TRBJ1-1; 10 bases are shared with TRBD1. The length of the CDR3 is 15 residues. Trimming at V came to 2 bases and at J to 4 bases, leaving 4 bases not matched to a gene. Germline lookup yields CDR1 MNHEY and CDR2 SMNVEV (reference sequence). The chain's CDR3 is CASSLLGQGSTEAFF. In nucleotides, the CDR3 is TGTGCCAGCAGTTTACTGGGACAGGGGAGCACTGAAGCTTTCTTT.

This chain joins TRBV7-9 and TRBJ2-1, with a weak D call TRBD2 (5 bases). The germline V gene encodes CDR1 SEHNR and CDR2 FQNEAQ (reference sequence). V was clipped by 1 base and J by 6 bases, with 7 bases between them. This CDR3 comprises 13 residues. CDR3 DNA sequence: TGTGCCAGCAGCTTAGTGGCGGGCAATGAGCAGTTCTTC. Translated, it gives CASSLVAGNEQFF. The whole variable domain, filled in from reference TRBV7-9 and TRBJ2-1, reads DTGVSQNPRHKITKRGQNVTFRCDPISEHNRLYWYRQTLGQGPEFLTYFQNEAQLEKSRLLSDRFSAERPKGSFSTLEIQRTEQGDSAMYLCASSLVAGNEQFFGPGTRLTVL.

At least ten counts were recorded for this clonotype. The V and J genes are TRBV27 and TRBJ2-5; weak D call: TRBD2 (6 bases). Germline V gene data show CDR1 as MNHEY and CDR2 as SMNVEV (reference sequence). Trimming cost V 5 bases and J 9 bases, with 16 bases left between them. CDR3 length: 13 residues. CDR3 residues: CASSPRKEGAQYF. The CDR3 DNA is TGTGCCAGCAGTCCCCGCAAGGAGGGAGCCCAGTACTTC.

This clonotype was counted only a few times. The CDR3 DNA follows: TGCGCCAGCAGCTTAAACCCTCCGAACACTGAAGCTTTCTTT. Translation: CASSLNPPNTEAFF. The rearrangement links TRBV5-1 to TRBJ1-1, with D unclear. Trimming stripped 2 bases from V and 1 base from J, with 9 bases between. Germline V lookup: CDR1 SGHRS, CDR2 YFSETQ. CDR3 length: 14 amino acids.

DNA for the CDR3: TGCGCCAGCAGCCCGACCCGCACCGCCCTGGGCAATGAAAAACTGTTTTTT. This codes for CASSPTRTALGNEKLFF. The chain combines TRBV4-3 with TRBJ1-4, with D unresolved. Germline assignment: CDR1 LGHNA and CDR2 YSLEER. The CDR3 covers 17 residues. V lost 4 bases and J lost 5, with 20 bases in between.

This clonotype was recorded at least ten times. The chain recombines TRBV20-1 with TRBJ2-7; D is undetermined. Germline V gives CDR1 DFQATT, CDR2 SNEGSKA (reference sequence). V dropped 3 bases and J dropped 3 bases, with 24 bases sitting between them. CDR3 length: 17 residues. CDR3 nucleotides: TGCAGTGCTAGTCCCAGCTTACCTCCAAACAACCGCTACGAGCAGTACTTC. The encoded protein is CSASPSLPPNNRYEQYF.

A word on this clonotype: Here the CDR3 omits its conserved ending phenylalanine or tryptophan, so a read error is the likely source. V gene TRBV27 combines with J gene TRBJ2-1; weak D call: TRBD1 (5 bases). CDR1 is MNHEY and CDR2 is SMNVEV in the germline V gene (reference sequence). The length of the CDR3 is 15 residues. V dropped 6 bases and J dropped 8 bases, with 20 bases sitting between them. The CDR3 here is CASRTWLGVRDEQFS. CDR3 nucleotides: TGTGCCAGCAGAACGTGGCTAGGGGTAAGGGATGAGCAGTTCTCC.

This clonotype was seen repeatedly, ten times or more. The rearrangement links TRBV20-1 to TRBJ2-5, with 11 bases that match TRBD2. The germline gives CDR1 DFQATT, CDR2 SNEGSKA (reference sequence). The V gene end was trimmed by 1 base and the J gene end by 3 bases; junction bases not matched to a gene: 7. The CDR3 runs 16 residues. The CDR3 nucleotides read TGCAGTGCTAGAGGGGGGACTAGCGGTACAAAAGAGACCCAGTACTTC. It codes for CSARGGTSGTKETQYF.

CDR3 in amino acids: CSVVAVSYNEQFF. The CDR3 DNA reads TGCAGCGTGGTAGCGGTTTCCTACAATGAGCAGTTCTTC. The J gene is TRBJ2-1, the V gene TRBV29-1; a weak D match, TRBD2 (6 bases). CDR3 size: 13 residues. Germline values: CDR1 SQVTM, CDR2 ANQGSEA. Deletions cut 6 bases from V and 1 base from J, with 10 bases between.

The chain links TRBV7-9 to TRBJ2-1; no clear D. The CDR3 runs to 16 residues. V dropped 5 bases and J dropped 3 bases, with 17 bases sitting between them. From germline, CDR1 is SEHNR and CDR2 FQNEAQ (reference sequence). The CDR3 is CASSRPDRLLYNEQFF. CDR3 bases: TGTGCCAGCAGCCGCCCCGACCGGCTCCTCTACAATGAGCAGTTCTTC.

This clonotype was seen at least ten times. The chain recombines TRBV30 with TRBJ1-1, with D perhaps TRBD1 (5 bases). The CDR3 runs to 12 residues. CDR1 is GTSNPN, CDR2 SVGIG, per germline (reference sequence). V gave up 6 bases and J gave up 4 bases, with 12 bases separating them. CDR3 bases: TGTGCCTGTACCAGGGCCCTCACTGAAGCTTTCTTT. Its translation: CACTRALTEAFF.